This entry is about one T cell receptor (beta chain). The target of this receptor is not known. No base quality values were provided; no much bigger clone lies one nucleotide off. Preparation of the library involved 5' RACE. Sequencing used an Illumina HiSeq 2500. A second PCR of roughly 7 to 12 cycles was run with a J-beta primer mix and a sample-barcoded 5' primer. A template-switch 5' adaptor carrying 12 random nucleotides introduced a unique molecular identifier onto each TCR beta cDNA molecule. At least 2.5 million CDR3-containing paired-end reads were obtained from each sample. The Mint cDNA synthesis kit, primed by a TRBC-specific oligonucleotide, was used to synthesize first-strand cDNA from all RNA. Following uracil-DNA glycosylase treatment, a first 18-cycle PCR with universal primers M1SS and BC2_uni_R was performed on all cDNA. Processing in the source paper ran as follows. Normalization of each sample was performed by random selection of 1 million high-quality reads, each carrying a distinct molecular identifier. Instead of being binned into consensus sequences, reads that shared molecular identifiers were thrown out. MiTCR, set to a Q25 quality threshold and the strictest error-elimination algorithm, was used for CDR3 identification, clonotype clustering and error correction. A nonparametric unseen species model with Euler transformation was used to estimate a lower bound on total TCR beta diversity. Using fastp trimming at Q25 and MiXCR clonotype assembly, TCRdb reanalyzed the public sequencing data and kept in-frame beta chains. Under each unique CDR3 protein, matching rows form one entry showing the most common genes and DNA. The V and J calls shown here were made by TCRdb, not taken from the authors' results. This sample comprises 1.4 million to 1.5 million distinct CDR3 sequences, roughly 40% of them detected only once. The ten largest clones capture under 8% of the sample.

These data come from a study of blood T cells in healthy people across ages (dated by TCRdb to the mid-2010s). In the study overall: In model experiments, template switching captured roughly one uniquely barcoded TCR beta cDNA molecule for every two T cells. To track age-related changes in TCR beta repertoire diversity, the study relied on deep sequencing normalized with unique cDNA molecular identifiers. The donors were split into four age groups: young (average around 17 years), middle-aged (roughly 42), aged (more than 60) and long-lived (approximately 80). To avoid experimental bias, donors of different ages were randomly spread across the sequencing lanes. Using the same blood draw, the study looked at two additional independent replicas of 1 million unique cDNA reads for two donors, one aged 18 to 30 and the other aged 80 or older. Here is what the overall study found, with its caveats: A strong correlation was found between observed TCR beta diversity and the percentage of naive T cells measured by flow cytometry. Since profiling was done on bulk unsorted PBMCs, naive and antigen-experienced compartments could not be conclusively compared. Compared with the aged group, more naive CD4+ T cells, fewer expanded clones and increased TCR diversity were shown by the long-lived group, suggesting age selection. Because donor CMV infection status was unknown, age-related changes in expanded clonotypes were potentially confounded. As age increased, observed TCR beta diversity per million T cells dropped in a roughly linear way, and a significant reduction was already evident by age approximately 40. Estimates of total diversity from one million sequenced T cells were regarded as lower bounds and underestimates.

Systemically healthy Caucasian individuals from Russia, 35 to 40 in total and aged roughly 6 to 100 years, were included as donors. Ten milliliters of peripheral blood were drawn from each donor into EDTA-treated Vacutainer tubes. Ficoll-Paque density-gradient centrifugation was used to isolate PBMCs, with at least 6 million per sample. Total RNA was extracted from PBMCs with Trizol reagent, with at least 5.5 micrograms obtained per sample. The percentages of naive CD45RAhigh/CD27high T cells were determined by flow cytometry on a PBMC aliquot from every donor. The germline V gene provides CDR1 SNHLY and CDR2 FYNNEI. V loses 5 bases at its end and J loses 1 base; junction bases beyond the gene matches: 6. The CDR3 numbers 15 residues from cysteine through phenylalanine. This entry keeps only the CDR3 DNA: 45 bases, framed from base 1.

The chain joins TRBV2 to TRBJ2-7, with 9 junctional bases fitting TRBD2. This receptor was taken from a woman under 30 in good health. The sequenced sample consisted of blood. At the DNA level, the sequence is TGTGCCAGCAGTCCTAGCGGGGCAGGATCCTACGAGCAGTACTTC. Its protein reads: CASSPSGAGSYEQYF. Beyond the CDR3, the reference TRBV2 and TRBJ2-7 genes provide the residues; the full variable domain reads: EPEVTQTPSHQVTQMGQEVILRCVPISNHLYFYWYRQILGQKVEFLVSFYNNEISEKSEIFDDQFSVERPDGSNFTLKIRSTKLEDSAMYFCASSPSGAGSYEQYFGPGTRLTVT.